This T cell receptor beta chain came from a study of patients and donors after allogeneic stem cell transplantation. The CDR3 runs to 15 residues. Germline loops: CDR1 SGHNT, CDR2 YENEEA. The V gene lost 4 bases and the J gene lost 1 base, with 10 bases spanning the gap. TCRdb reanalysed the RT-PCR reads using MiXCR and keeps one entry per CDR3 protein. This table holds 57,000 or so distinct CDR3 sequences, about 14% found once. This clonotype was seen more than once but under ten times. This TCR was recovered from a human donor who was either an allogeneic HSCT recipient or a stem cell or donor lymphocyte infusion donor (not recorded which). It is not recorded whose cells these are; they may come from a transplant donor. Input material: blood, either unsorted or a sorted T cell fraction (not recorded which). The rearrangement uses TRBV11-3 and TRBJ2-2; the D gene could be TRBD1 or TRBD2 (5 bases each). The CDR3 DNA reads TGTGCCAGCAGCTACCGGGACGGGAACACCGGGGAGCTGTTTTTT. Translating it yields CASSYRDGNTGELFF.